The rows below give T cell receptor beta chains drawn from one sample of a study of cytomegalovirus exposure and HLA in healthy donors. Assay used: immunoSEQ multiplex PCR; TCRdb lists only in-frame clones, some missing. The repertoire consists of 100,000 to 150,000 clones, with less than 85% occurring once and the leading ten covering 8.9%. Sequenced input: PBMCs. Receptors originate from a man aged 25-40 years in good health and CMV-seropositive. Both conserved end residues are part of each CDR3. D genes are given only for firm matches.

V gene,J gene,D gene,CDR3 protein
TRBV11-2,TRBJ2-1,TRBD1,CASSSGTGGIYEQFF
TRBV7-8,TRBJ2-3,NA,CASSLSSGPTDTQYF
TRBV4-2,TRBJ1-4,TRBD1,CASSQEKGTGGEKLFF
TRBV19,TRBJ2-2,TRBD2,CASRVAGGGTGELFF
TRBV7-9,TRBJ2-3,TRBD1,CASSLTGGAGTDTQYF
TRBV7-2,TRBJ2-3,TRBD1,CASSLALPTGGNHF
TRBV28,TRBJ1-1,NA,CASSLWRTEAFF
TRBV4-1,TRBJ2-3,NA,CASSQSQGLDTQYF
TRBV6-5,TRBJ2-7,NA,CASRSTVNYEQYF
TRBV2,TRBJ1-1,NA,CASRDISRQVSAEAFF